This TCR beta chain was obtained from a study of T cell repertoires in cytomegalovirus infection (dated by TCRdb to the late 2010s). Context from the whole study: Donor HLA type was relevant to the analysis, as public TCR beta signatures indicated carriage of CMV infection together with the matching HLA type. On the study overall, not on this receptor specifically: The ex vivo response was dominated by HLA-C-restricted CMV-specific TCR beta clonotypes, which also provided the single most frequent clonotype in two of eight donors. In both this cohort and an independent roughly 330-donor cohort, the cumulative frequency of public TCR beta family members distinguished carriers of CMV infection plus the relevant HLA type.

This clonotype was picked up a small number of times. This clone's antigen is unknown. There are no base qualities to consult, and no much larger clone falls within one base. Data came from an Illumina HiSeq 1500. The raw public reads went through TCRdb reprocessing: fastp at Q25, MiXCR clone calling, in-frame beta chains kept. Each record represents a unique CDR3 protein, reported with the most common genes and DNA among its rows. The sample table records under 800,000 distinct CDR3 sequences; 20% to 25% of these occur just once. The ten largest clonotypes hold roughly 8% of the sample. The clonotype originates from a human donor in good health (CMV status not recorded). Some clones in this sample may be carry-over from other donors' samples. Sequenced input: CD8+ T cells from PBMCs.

The DNA is TGTGCCAGTAGTATGAGGCTACGCCGGGGTACAGATACGCAGTATTTT. Translation gives CASSMRLRRGTDTQYF. The sequence joins TRBV19 to TRBJ2-3; 5 matching bases give a weak D call of TRBD2. The CDR3 starts with the cysteine, ends with the phenylalanine, and has 16 residues. The DNA shown is the 48-base CDR3, in frame from base 1. The germline V gene (reference sequence) specifies LNHDA as CDR1 and SQIVND as CDR2. V loses 3 bases, J loses 3 bases, and the germline ends lie 16 bases apart.